Below are 13 T cell receptor beta chains sequenced from a single sample in a study of cytomegalovirus exposure and HLA in healthy donors. A multiplex PCR was run with 60 Vbeta primers and 13 Jbeta primers. Clones were read by immunoSEQ multiplex PCR, and TCRdb kept only the in-frame ones, dropping some. The data contain under 200,000 clones, roughly 82% of them singletons. The sequenced sample was PBMCs. The origin of the receptors is a woman aged 50 to 60 in good health and CMV-seronegative.

In its sample, this clone was seen a few times. The chain uses TRBV5-1 and TRBJ2-5; TRBD1 is a possible D gene (5 bases). This CDR3 contains 14 residues. V gave up 1 base and J gave up 2 bases, with 9 bases separating them. CDR1 is SGHRS, CDR2 YFSETQ, per germline. The CDR3 bases are TGCGCCAGCAGCTTGCGTTCAGGGCAAGAGACCCAGTACTTC. It codes for CASSLRSGQETQYF.

This clone was counted at least ten times. The chain couples TRBV15 to TRBJ1-5; D gene unclear. CDR1 and CDR2 (germline): LNHNV, YYDKDF (reference sequence). Trimming pared 0 bases from V and 6 bases from J, leaving 3 bases between. This CDR3 has 12 amino acids. This CDR3 reads CATSRDLQPQHF. CDR3 nucleotide sequence: TGTGCCACCAGCAGAGATCTTCAGCCCCAGCATTTT.

V is TRBV28 and J is TRBJ1-2; 9 bases map to TRBD1. The junction had 3 bases not matched to a gene; V was cut back by 6 bases and J by 4 bases. Germline loops: CDR1 MDHEN, CDR2 SYDVKM. This CDR3 is 13 amino acids long. The CDR3 DNA is TGTGCCAGCAGAGTGGGACAGGGCTATGGCTACACCTTC. It specifies CASRVGQGYGYTF.

The J gene is TRBJ1-2, the V gene TRBV28, with 7 positions matching TRBD1. V lost 5 bases, J lost 1 base, and 13 bases stayed unmatched. The CDR3 sequence is 17 residues long. Germline V CDR1 and CDR2: MDHEN, SYDVKM. CDR3 in amino acids: CASSPRTGQDFNYGYTF. For the CDR3, the DNA is TGTGCCAGCAGTCCCCGAACCGGACAGGACTTTAACTATGGCTACACCTTC.

The chain uses TRBV2 and TRBJ2-7; D not certain. The ends were cut back, 5 bases at V and 1 base at J, with 3 bases in the middle. This CDR3 comprises 11 residues. The germline V gene encodes CDR1 SNHLY and CDR2 FYNNEI. CDR3 protein: CASSPSYEQYF. CDR3 DNA sequence: TGTGCCAGCAGTCCATCCTACGAGCAGTACTTC.

This clone was seen more than once but under ten times. The chain links TRBV14 to TRBJ2-2, with D tentatively TRBD1 (5 bases). Germline V gives CDR1 SGHDN, CDR2 FVKESK. V was clipped by 1 base and J by 0 bases, with 9 bases between them. There are 16 residues in the CDR3. CDR3 protein: CASSQGQFANTGELFF. Here the CDR3 DNA reads TGTGCCAGCAGCCAAGGACAGTTCGCGAACACCGGGGAGCTGTTTTTT. Combining the CDR3 with reference TRBV14 and TRBJ2-2 gives the whole variable domain EAGVTQFPSHSVIEKGQTVTLRCDPISGHDNLYWYRRVMGKEIKFLLHFVKESKQDESGMPNNRFLAERTGGTYSTLKVQPAELEDSGVYFCASSQGQFANTGELFFGEGSRLTVL.

The rearrangement joins TRBV13 to TRBJ2-3; tentatively, D is TRBD1 (6 bases). CDR3 size: 17 residues. Trimming cost V 5 bases and J 2 bases, with 20 bases left between them. Germline CDR1 is PRHDT and CDR2 is FYEKMQ (reference sequence). CDR3 residues: CASSPQGLGVNTDTQYF. The CDR3 bases are TGTGCCAGCAGCCCACAGGGTCTGGGGGTGAACACAGATACGCAGTATTTT.

The chain is built from TRBV10-3 and TRBJ2-1; the match to TRBD2 covers 8 bases. Germline-derived CDR1 and CDR2 are ENHRY and SYGVKD. This CDR3 comprises 17 residues. J lost 5 bases, V lost 11 bases, and 20 bases had no gene match. CDR3 nucleotides: TGTGCCGCGGGGCGAGCCCTTAGCGGGATGCCTAACAATGAGCAGTTCTTC. Residues: CAAGRALSGMPNNEQFF.

The V and J genes are TRBV7-9 and TRBJ2-1; D might be TRBD1 (5 bases). From germline, CDR1 is SEHNR and CDR2 FQNEAQ (reference sequence). The CDR3 totals 11 residues. V lost 0 bases and J lost 13, with 7 bases in between. This chain's CDR3 is CASSLARGQFF. The CDR3 bases are TGTGCCAGCAGCTTAGCAAGGGGACAGTTCTTC. Based on the CDR3 plus reference TRBV7-9 and TRBJ2-1, the full variable domain is DTGVSQNPRHKITKRGQNVTFRCDPISEHNRLYWYRQTLGQGPEFLTYFQNEAQLEKSRLLSDRFSAERPKGSFSTLEIQRTEQGDSAMYLCASSLARGQFFGPGTRLTVL.

This clone was counted only a few times. The chain carries TRBV5-1 and TRBJ1-6; D unresolved. With 3 bases removed from V and 9 bases from J, the gap between germline ends came to 7 bases. Germline-derived CDR1 and CDR2 are SGHRS and YFSETQ. The CDR3 length is 12 residues. CDR3 nucleotides: TGCGCCAGCAGCTGGGAGGGTTCACCCCTCCACTTT. This encodes CASSWEGSPLHF.

This sequence joins TRBV6-5 and TRBJ1-2; TRBD1 aligns across 7 bases. This CDR3 contains 15 residues. The trim removed 6 bases at V and 0 bases at J, leaving 7 bases unmatched. Germline V CDR1 and CDR2: MNHEY, SVGAGI. CDR3 DNA: TGTGCCAGCAGGACCGATGGGACAGCTAACTATGGCTACACCTTC. This codes for CASRTDGTANYGYTF.

CDR3 nucleotides: TGTGCCAGCAGTGAACCACAGGGCTCAGATACGCAGTATTTT. Translating gives CASSEPQGSDTQYF. The rearrangement uses TRBV25-1 and TRBJ2-3; TRBD1 might be the D (6 bases). This CDR3 has 14 amino acids. Germline V gives CDR1 MGHDK, CDR2 SYGVNS. Trimming removed 2 bases at V and 4 bases at J, with 10 bases between.

J is TRBJ1-1 and V is TRBV5-1, with D uncertain. The V end was cut by 5 bases, the J end by 0 bases, with 5 bases between. CDR1 and CDR2 (germline): SGHRS, YFSETQ. This CDR3 is built from 12 residues. The chain's CDR3 is CASSNMNTEAFF. The CDR3 nucleotides are TGCGCCAGCAGTAACATGAACACTGAAGCTTTCTTT.